This T cell receptor beta chain was sequenced during a study of T cell responses to AZD1222 COVID-19 vaccine. Study background: Recipients boosted at about 4 weeks or about 12 weeks are pooled. Study-wide points: Along spike, vaccine-associated CD4 TCRs were found throughout, with dominance at 160-218 and 743-854.

About this clone itself: Antigen specificity is unknown.

The assay was immunoSEQ multiplex PCR, and TCRdb's table has in-frame clones only and misses some. The repertoire consists of about 100,000 clones, with 93% occurring once and the leading ten covering around 5%. Looked up from germline, CDR1 is SNHLY and CDR2 is FYNNEI. The CDR3 has 13 residues. V trimming: 7 bases; J trimming: 5 bases; junction bases outside the gene matches: 6. The V gene is TRBV2, the J gene TRBJ2-7, with 9 bases identical to TRBD1. The specimen comprised peripheral blood, sampled on day 0 of AZD1222 vaccination. The clonotype was recovered from an adult in good health. The DNA for the CDR3 is TGTGCCAGCACCGGGGACAGGGTCAACGAGCAGTACTTC. Protein product: CASTGDRVNEQYF.